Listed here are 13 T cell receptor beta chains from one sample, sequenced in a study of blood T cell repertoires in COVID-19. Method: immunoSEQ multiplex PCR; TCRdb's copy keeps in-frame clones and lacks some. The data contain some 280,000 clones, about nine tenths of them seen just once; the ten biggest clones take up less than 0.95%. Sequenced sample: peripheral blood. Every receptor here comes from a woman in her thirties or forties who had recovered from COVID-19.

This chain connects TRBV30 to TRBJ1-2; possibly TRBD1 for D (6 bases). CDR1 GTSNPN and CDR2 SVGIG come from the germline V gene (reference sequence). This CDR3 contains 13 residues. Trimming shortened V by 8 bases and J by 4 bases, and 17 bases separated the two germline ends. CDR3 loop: CAATRGAVYGYTF. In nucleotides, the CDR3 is TGTGCCGCGACCCGGGGGGCGGTCTATGGCTACACCTTC.

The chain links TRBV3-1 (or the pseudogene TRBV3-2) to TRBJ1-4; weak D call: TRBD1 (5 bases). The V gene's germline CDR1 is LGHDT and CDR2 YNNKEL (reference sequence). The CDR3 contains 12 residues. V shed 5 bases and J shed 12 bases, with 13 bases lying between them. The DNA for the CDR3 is TGTGCCAGCAGCTCCACCAGGGCGGAACTGTTTTTT. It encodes CASSSTRAELFF.

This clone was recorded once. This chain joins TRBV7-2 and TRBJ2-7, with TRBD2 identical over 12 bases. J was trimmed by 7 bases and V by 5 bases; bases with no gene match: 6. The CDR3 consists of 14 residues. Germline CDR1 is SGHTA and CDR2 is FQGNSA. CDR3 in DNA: TGTGCCAGCAGCGCCCGACTAGCGGGAGCAGAGCAGTACTTC. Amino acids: CASSARLAGAEQYF.

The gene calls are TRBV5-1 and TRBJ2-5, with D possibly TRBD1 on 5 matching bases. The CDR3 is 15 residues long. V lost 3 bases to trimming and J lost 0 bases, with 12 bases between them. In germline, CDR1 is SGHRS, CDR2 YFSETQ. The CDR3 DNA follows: TGCGCCAGCAGCTGGGTGGGGCGGAACCAAGAGACCCAGTACTTC. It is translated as CASSWVGRNQETQYF. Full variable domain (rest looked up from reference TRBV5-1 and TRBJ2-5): KAGVTQTPRYLIKTRGQQVTLSCSPISGHRSVSWYQQTPGQGLQFLFEYFSETQRNKGNFPGRFSGRQFSNSRSEMNVSTLELGDSALYLCASSWVGRNQETQYFGPGTRLLVL.

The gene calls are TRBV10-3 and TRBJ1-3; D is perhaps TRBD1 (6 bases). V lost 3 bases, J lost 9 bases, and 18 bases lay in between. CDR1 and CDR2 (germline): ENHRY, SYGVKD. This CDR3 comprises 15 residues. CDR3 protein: CAISEGSGGISTIYF. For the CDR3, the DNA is TGTGCCATCAGTGAAGGGTCGGGGGGCATCAGCACCATATATTTT.

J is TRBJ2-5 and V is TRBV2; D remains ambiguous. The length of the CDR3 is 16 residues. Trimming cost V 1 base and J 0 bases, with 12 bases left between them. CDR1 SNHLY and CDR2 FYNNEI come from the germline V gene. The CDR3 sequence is CASSEVGAKYQETQYF. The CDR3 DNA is TGTGCCAGCAGTGAAGTAGGAGCGAAGTACCAAGAGACCCAGTACTTC.

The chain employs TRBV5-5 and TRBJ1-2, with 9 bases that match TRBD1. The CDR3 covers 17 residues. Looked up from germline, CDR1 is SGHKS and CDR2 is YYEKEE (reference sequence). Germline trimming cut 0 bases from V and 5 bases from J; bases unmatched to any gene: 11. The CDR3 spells CASSLEGNRGRGYGYTF. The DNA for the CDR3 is TGTGCCAGCAGCTTGGAGGGGAACAGGGGGCGCGGGTATGGCTACACCTTC.

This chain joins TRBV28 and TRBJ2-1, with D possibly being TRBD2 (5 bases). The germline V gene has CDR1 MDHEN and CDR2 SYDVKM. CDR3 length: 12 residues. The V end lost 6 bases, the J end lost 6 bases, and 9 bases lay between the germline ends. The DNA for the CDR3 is TGTGCCAGCAGCGGCGGGTCCAATGAGCAGTTCTTC. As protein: CASSGGSNEQFF. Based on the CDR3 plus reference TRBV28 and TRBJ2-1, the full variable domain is DVKVTQSSRYLVKRTGEKVFLECVQDMDHENMFWYRQDPGLGLRLIYFSYDVKMKEKGDIPEGYSVSREKKERFSLILESASTNQTSMYLCASSGGSNEQFFGPGTRLTVL.

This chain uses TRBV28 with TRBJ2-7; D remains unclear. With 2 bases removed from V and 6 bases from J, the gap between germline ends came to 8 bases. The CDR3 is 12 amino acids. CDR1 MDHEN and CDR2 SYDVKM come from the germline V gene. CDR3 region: CASSLLSREQYF. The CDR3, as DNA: TGTGCCAGCAGTTTACTAAGCCGCGAGCAGTACTTC.

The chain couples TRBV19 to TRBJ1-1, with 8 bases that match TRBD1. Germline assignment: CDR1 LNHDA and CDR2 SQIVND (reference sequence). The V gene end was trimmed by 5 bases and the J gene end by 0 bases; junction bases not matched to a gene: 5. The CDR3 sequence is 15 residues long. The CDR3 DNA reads TGTGCCAGTAGTCAGGGGGCGGAATTGAACACTGAAGCTTTCTTT. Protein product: CASSQGAELNTEAFF.

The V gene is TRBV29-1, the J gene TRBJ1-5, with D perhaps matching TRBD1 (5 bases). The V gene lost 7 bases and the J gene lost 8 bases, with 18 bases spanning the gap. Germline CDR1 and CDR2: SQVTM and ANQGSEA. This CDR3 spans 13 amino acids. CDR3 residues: CSARDSWGEPQHF. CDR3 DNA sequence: TGCAGCGCCCGGGACTCCTGGGGGGAGCCCCAGCATTTT.

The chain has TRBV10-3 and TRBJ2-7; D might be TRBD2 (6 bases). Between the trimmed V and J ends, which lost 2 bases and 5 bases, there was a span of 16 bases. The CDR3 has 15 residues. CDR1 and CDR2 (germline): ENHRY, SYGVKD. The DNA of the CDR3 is TGTGCCATCAGTGAGCGGGAGAGCCAAGGGGACGAGCAGTACTTC. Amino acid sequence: CAISERESQGDEQYF.

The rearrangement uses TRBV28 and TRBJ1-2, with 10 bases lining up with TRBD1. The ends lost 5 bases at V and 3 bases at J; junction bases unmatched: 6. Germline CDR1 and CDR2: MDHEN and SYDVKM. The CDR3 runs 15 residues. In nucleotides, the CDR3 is TGTGCCAGCAGTCTGGGACAGGGGAAGTACTATGGCTACACCTTC. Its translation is CASSLGQGKYYGYTF.